The 26 T cell receptor beta chains below come from one sample, sequenced in a study of CD8 T cells in Susac syndrome. Random hexamers served to reverse transcribe roughly 0.45 to 1 ug RNA. Each CDR3 protein gets one entry after TCRdb re-called the immunoSEQ multiplex PCR reads with MiXCR. The sample carries roughly 130,000 distinct CDR3 sequences, 90% to 95% recorded once. The sample was CD4+ T cells from PBMCs. Receptors were obtained from a human donor in good health.

This chain connects TRBV29-1 to TRBJ1-1, with D hard to call. Germline CDR1 reads SQVTM; CDR2 reads ANQGSEA. V was shortened by 4 bases and J by 2 bases, with 2 bases between the two germline ends. The CDR3 totals 10 residues. CDR3 coding DNA: TGCAGCGTTGGAAACACTGAAGCTTTCTTT. This sequence encodes CSVGNTEAFF.

The V call is TRBV3-1, the J call TRBJ2-1, with 7 bases fitting TRBD1. The CDR3 loop spans 17 amino acids. Germline V gene sequence: CDR1 LGHDT, CDR2 YNNKEL (reference sequence). The junction had 10 bases not matched to a gene; V was cut back by 4 bases and J by 1 base. The CDR3 DNA reads as TGTGCCAGCAGCCTAAAGGGGGCAAGAGGTTCCTACAATGAGCAGTTCTTC. Protein sequence: CASSLKGARGSYNEQFF.

The chain employs TRBV20-1 and TRBJ2-5, with TRBD2 as a possible D gene (5 bases). The CDR3 has 13 residues. Germline-derived CDR1 and CDR2 are DFQATT and SNEGSKA (reference sequence). V gave up 7 bases and J gave up 7 bases, with 19 bases separating them. CDR3 amino acids: CSVPRSSRGTQYF. DNA of the CDR3: TGCAGTGTCCCTCGGTCCTCCCGGGGGACCCAGTACTTC.

The V gene is TRBV3-1, the J gene TRBJ2-7; 8 bases agree with TRBD1. The CDR3 is 15 residues long. Trimming took 2 bases from V and 6 from J; bases not matched to a gene: 9. CDR1 is LGHDT, CDR2 YNNKEL, per germline (reference sequence). CDR3 sequence reads: CASSQNAGGSGEQYF. CDR3 nucleotide sequence: TGTGCCAGCAGCCAAAATGCAGGGGGCAGCGGCGAGCAGTACTTC.

The chain couples TRBV18 to TRBJ2-5, with a tentative D call TRBD1 (5 bases). The V gene lost 3 bases and the J gene lost 5 bases, with 10 bases spanning the gap. The CDR3 covers 13 residues. Germline CDR1 KGHSH, CDR2 LQKENI. CDR3 residues: CASSPTAGETQYF. The CDR3 DNA reads TGTGCCAGCTCACCGACCGCAGGGGAGACCCAGTACTTC.

The genes are TRBV15 and TRBJ2-1; 10 positions agree with TRBD1. The CDR3 loop spans 16 amino acids. The junction had 7 bases not matched to a gene; V was cut back by 4 bases and J by 4 bases. From germline, CDR1 is LNHNV and CDR2 YYDKDF (reference sequence). CDR3 nucleotides: TGTGCCACCAGCACCTTGGGGGGACAGGGGTACAATGAGCAGTTCTTC. Encoded protein: CATSTLGGQGYNEQFF. Full variable domain (rest looked up from reference TRBV15 and TRBJ2-1): DAMVIQNPRYQVTQFGKPVTLSCSQTLNHNVMYWYQQKSSQAPKLLFHYYDKDFNNEADTPDNFQSRRPNTSFCFLDIRSPGLGDTAMYLCATSTLGGQGYNEQFFGPGTRLTVL.

This sequence joins TRBV7-2 and TRBJ1-1; tentatively, D is TRBD1 (5 bases). V dropped 5 bases and J dropped 0 bases, with 7 bases sitting between them. CDR3 length: 13 residues. In germline, CDR1 is SGHTA, CDR2 FQGNSA. The CDR3 nucleotides read TGTGCCAGCAGCCAACAGGTGAACACTGAAGCTTTCTTT. It translates to CASSQQVNTEAFF.

The chain is built from TRBV27 and TRBJ1-5, with D hard to call. From germline, CDR1 is MNHEY and CDR2 SMNVEV (reference sequence). Trimming stripped 0 bases from V and 9 bases from J, with 15 bases between. This CDR3 comprises 15 residues. CDR3 sequence: CASSLSDGINGPQHF. The CDR3 nucleotides are TGTGCCAGCAGTTTATCCGACGGGATTAATGGGCCCCAGCATTTT.

In DNA, the CDR3 is TGTGCCACCAGCAGAGGCTCGGCAGCCGGGGATAACTATGGCTACACCTTC. Amino acid sequence: CATSRGSAAGDNYGYTF. The J gene is TRBJ1-2, the V gene TRBV15; D is undetermined. Trimming took 1 base from V and 1 from J, leaving 16 bases between them. This CDR3 is 17 amino acids long. Germline CDR1 LNHNV, CDR2 YYDKDF (reference sequence). Drawing the rest from reference TRBV15 and TRBJ1-2, the complete variable domain is DAMVIQNPRYQVTQFGKPVTLSCSQTLNHNVMYWYQQKSSQAPKLLFHYYDKDFNNEADTPDNFQSRRPNTSFCFLDIRSPGLGDTAMYLCATSRGSAAGDNYGYTFGSGTRLTVV.

The chain couples TRBV4-1 to TRBJ2-1; no reliable D call. CDR1 and CDR2 from the germline V gene are MGHRA and YSYEKL. The CDR3 has 17 residues. Trimming shortened V by 0 bases and J by 0 bases, and 12 bases separated the two germline ends. The CDR3 region is CASSQESVRSSYNEQFF. CDR3 sequence (DNA): TGCGCCAGCAGCCAAGAAAGTGTGAGGAGCTCCTACAATGAGCAGTTCTTC.

The chain links TRBV3-1 to TRBJ2-5, with TRBD2 identical over 9 bases. Trimming removed 5 bases from V and 6 bases from J; junction bases left unmatched: 7. Germline assignment: CDR1 LGHDT and CDR2 YNNKEL (reference sequence). This CDR3 has 14 amino acids. Written as DNA, the CDR3 is TGTGCCAGCAGCTGGTTAGCGGGAGAGAAGACCCAGTACTTC. Its translation is CASSWLAGEKTQYF.

The genes are TRBV5-1 and TRBJ1-1; TRBD1 is a possible D gene (6 bases). V lost 2 bases and J lost 10, with 18 bases in between. There are 14 residues in the CDR3. Germline assignment: CDR1 SGHRS and CDR2 YFSETQ. In nucleotides, the CDR3 is TGCGCCAGCAGCTTTGGGGTACAGGGTTTGGTAGCTTTCTTT. Amino acids: CASSFGVQGLVAFF.

In nucleotides, the CDR3 is TGTGCCAGCAGCCCGGGACTCATAGGCTACGAGCAGTACTTC. Its translation: CASSPGLIGYEQYF. The gene calls are TRBV7-9 and TRBJ2-7; D is possibly TRBD2 (6 bases). The CDR3 runs to 14 residues. The V gene's germline CDR1 is SEHNR and CDR2 FQNEAQ (reference sequence). Deletions cut 5 bases from V and 3 bases from J, with 14 bases between.

The chain joins TRBV19 to TRBJ2-7; weak D call: TRBD1 (5 bases). V lost 4 bases and J lost 1, with 11 bases in between. The CDR3 covers 14 residues. In germline, CDR1 is LNHDA, CDR2 SQIVND (reference sequence). The CDR3 sequence is CASSTSTVSYEQYF. CDR3 DNA: TGTGCCAGTAGTACCTCGACAGTTTCCTACGAGCAGTACTTC.

The chain joins TRBV7-9 to TRBJ2-7; D might be TRBD1 (6 bases). Per the germline V gene, CDR1 is SEHNR and CDR2 is FQNEAQ (reference sequence). V shed 1 base and J shed 0 bases, with 7 bases lying between them. This CDR3 has 14 amino acids. CDR3 amino acids: CASSLGQASYEQYF. In nucleotides, the CDR3 is TGTGCCAGCAGCTTAGGACAGGCCTCCTACGAGCAGTACTTC.

The CDR3 loop reads CASSQQGVDGYTF. CDR3 sequence (DNA): TGTGCCAGCAGTCAACAGGGGGTGGATGGCTACACCTTC. The chain combines TRBV7-9 with TRBJ1-2; 8 bases are a match to TRBD1. This CDR3 has 13 amino acids. Germline CDR1 and CDR2: SEHNR and FQNEAQ (reference sequence). V trimming: 6 bases; J trimming: 6 bases; junction bases outside the gene matches: 6.

This clonotype was recorded only once. In nucleotides, the CDR3 is TGTGCCAGCTCACCTCGGCAGGCGGCCGCGACGGGCTACACCTTC. As protein: CASSPRQAAATGYTF. The J gene is TRBJ1-2, the V gene TRBV18; D not resolved. CDR3 size: 15 residues. Germline lookup yields CDR1 KGHSH and CDR2 LQKENI. V shed 3 bases and J shed 8 bases, with 19 bases lying between them. Full variable domain (outside the CDR3, taken from reference TRBV18 and TRBJ1-2): NAGVMQNPRHLVRRRGQEARLRCSPMKGHSHVYWYRQLPEEGLKFMVYLQKENIIDESGMPKERFSAEFPKEGPSILRIQQVVRGDSAAYFCASSPRQAAATGYTFGSGTRLTVV.

The rearrangement uses TRBV12-3 or TRBV12-4 and TRBJ2-5, with a tentative D call TRBD2 (6 bases). The CDR3 runs to 13 residues. Trimming removed 7 bases at V and 6 bases at J, with 15 bases between. Written as DNA, the CDR3 is TGTGCCAGCAAGCGGGCCTCCGGGAAGACCCAGTACTTC. Encoded protein: CASKRASGKTQYF.

J is TRBJ2-3 and V is TRBV20-1; D might be TRBD1 (6 bases). V shed 4 bases and J shed 0 bases, with 14 bases lying between them. The CDR3 is made up of 15 amino acids. The germline CDR1 and CDR2 sequences are DFQATT and SNEGSKA (reference sequence). This chain's CDR3 is CSATGSGASTDTQYF. The CDR3 DNA sequence: TGCAGTGCTACCGGATCAGGGGCTAGCACAGATACGCAGTATTTT.

This chain uses TRBV18 with TRBJ2-3; D uncertain. The CDR3 has 13 amino acids. Germline V gives CDR1 KGHSH, CDR2 LQKENI. The V end lost 1 base, the J end lost 3 bases, and 5 bases lay between the germline ends. DNA for the CDR3: TGTGCCAGCTCACCACGGACGACAGATACGCAGTATTTT. Translation: CASSPRTTDTQYF. Full variable domain (rest looked up from reference TRBV18 and TRBJ2-3): NAGVMQNPRHLVRRRGQEARLRCSPMKGHSHVYWYRQLPEEGLKFMVYLQKENIIDESGMPKERFSAEFPKEGPSILRIQQVVRGDSAAYFCASSPRTTDTQYFGPGTRLTVL.

V gene TRBV3-1 combines with J gene TRBJ2-3; D remains unclear. CDR3 length: 17 amino acids. CDR1 and CDR2 from the germline V gene are LGHDT and YNNKEL (reference sequence). The V end lost 0 bases, the J end lost 0 bases, and 13 bases lay between the germline ends. As DNA, the CDR3 is TGTGCCAGCAGCCAAGATAACAGCGTCGCTAGCACAGATACGCAGTATTTT. Translation: CASSQDNSVASTDTQYF.

The chain has TRBV20-1 and TRBJ2-7, with TRBD1 matching 12 bases. The ends lost 1 base at V and 2 bases at J; junction bases unmatched: 0. From germline, CDR1 is DFQATT and CDR2 SNEGSKA (reference sequence). This CDR3 has 14 amino acids. The CDR3 reads CSARGDRGPYEQYF. CDR3 nucleotide sequence: TGCAGTGCTAGAGGGGACAGGGGGCCCTACGAGCAGTACTTC.

V and J are TRBV20-1 and TRBJ2-7; tentatively, D is TRBD1 (6 bases). The CDR3 totals 12 residues. Germline CDR1 DFQATT, CDR2 SNEGSKA (reference sequence). V dropped 3 bases and J dropped 5 bases, with 11 bases sitting between them. The DNA of the CDR3 is TGCAGTGCTAGTCAGGGGAGCCACGAGCAGTACTTC. Its translation: CSASQGSHEQYF.

V and J are TRBV6-6 and TRBJ2-2; no reliable D call. Germline V gene lookup returns CDR1 MNHNY and CDR2 SVGAGI (reference sequence). V lost 6 bases and J lost 4, with 15 bases in between. The CDR3 sequence is 15 residues long. In nucleotides, the CDR3 is TGTGCCAGCAGCACGGGTCCAGGCTTCACCGGGGAGCTGTTTTTT. It yields the protein CASSTGPGFTGELFF.

CDR3 sequence (DNA): TGTGCCAGCAGCTTCCGACTAGCGGGTCTCTCCTACGAGCAGTACTTC. Amino acids: CASSFRLAGLSYEQYF. The V call is TRBV7-2, the J call TRBJ2-7, with TRBD2 identical over 10 bases. J gave up 0 bases and V 3 bases, and 5 bases lay outside the gene matches. There are 16 residues in the CDR3. Germline V gives CDR1 SGHTA, CDR2 FQGNSA.

The chain couples TRBV29-1 to TRBJ1-1; D is unclear. This CDR3 is built from 14 residues. V lost 1 base and J 0 bases, leaving 9 bases between the germline ends. Looked up from germline, CDR1 is SQVTM and CDR2 is ANQGSEA. The CDR3 region is CSVEVEAMNTEAFF. The CDR3 coding sequence is TGCAGCGTTGAAGTGGAGGCGATGAACACTGAAGCTTTCTTT.